The rows below give T cell receptor beta chains drawn from one sample of a study of metastatic and nonmetastatic thyroid tumors. TCRdb re-called the PCR reads with MiXCR. The sample lists tens of thousands of clones; about 12% were seen once. The source material was blood. These receptors all stem from a male donor with papillary thyroid cancer or a benign thyroid nodule (not recorded which). Some clones in this sample may be carry-over from other donors' samples. Each CDR3 is given with its conserved first and last residue. Each record gives: D gene, J gene, V gene, clone size, CDR3 DNA, CDR3 protein. The D gene is left open where the match is weak. Only some rows state a clone size, as once, few, many or a class for expanded clones.

.,TRBJ2-3,TRBV20-1,many,TGCAGTGCTAGAGAGGGGTCTAGCTTTAGAGCGCAGTATTTT,CSAREGSSFRAQYF
.,TRBJ2-7,TRBV6-5,.,TGTGCCAGCAGTTACAGGCCCGTGACCCTTGGCGGCTACGAGCAGTACTTC,CASSYRPVTLGGYEQYF
TRBD1,TRBJ1-4,TRBV28,many,TGTGCCAGCCGCCCCCCGGGCAGGGGGAACGTGCTGTTTTTT,CASRPPGRGNVLFF
TRBD2,TRBJ2-1,TRBV11-2,.,TGTGCCAGCAGCACGGGACTAGCGGGAGAAGGTCACAATGAGCAGTTCTTC,CASSTGLAGEGHNEQFF
TRBD1,TRBJ1-5,TRBV7-2,many,TGTGCCAGCAGCTTCCACAGGGGGAATCAGCCCCAGCATTTT,CASSFHRGNQPQHF
.,TRBJ2-7,TRBV5-4,.,TGTGCCAGCAGCCCTCCGCAGGGTGGAAAGTCCGAGCAGTACTTC,CASSPPQGGKSEQYF
.,TRBJ2-2,TRBV18,.,TGTGCCAGCTCACCCGCGGTCGGGACCACCGGGGAGCTGTTTTTT,CASSPAVGTTGELFF
.,TRBJ2-1,TRBV12-3/TRBV12-4,few,TGTGCCAACAGTTTGTTCGGGATAAATGAGCAGTTCTTC,CANSLFGINEQFF
.,TRBJ2-1,TRBV6-9,.,TGTACCAGCAGAAAGGGGACTGAGCAGTTCTTC,CTSRKGTEQFF
.,TRBJ2-6,TRBV4-3,many,TGCGCCAGCAGCCAAGAAAGCCTGCGGGCTGGGGCCAACGTCCTGACTTTC,CASSQESLRAGANVLTF
.,TRBJ1-5,TRBV12-3/TRBV12-4,many,TGTGCCAGCAGATTGGGGCAGGGGCAACAGCCCCAGCATTTT,CASRLGQGQQPQHF
.,TRBJ2-5,TRBV4-1,many,TGCGCCAGCAGCCCGTCGTGGAAAAGGGGGATAAGGTACCAAGAGACCCAGTACTTC,CASSPSWKRGIRYQETQYF
.,TRBJ2-5,TRBV6-1,few,TGTACCAGCAGCGAAGAGCCGGGTTCAGAGACCCAGTACTTC,CTSSEEPGSETQYF
.,TRBJ2-7,TRBV29-1,few,TGCAGCGTTGAAGCCTCGTGGGGCCGCTATGGAGGTGAGCAGTACTTC,CSVEASWGRYGGEQYF
.,TRBJ2-1,TRBV27,many,TGTGCCAGCAGTCCTGGTCCCTACAATGAGCAGTTCTTC,CASSPGPYNEQFF
TRBD2,TRBJ2-3,TRBV6-1,many,TGTGCCAGCAGTGAATCGGGGGGGGGGTCAGATACGCAGTATTTT,CASSESGGGSDTQYF
.,TRBJ1-5,TRBV29-1,.,TGCAGCGTTGAAGAACAGACTAATCAGCCCCAGCATTTT,CSVEEQTNQPQHF
TRBD1,TRBJ1-6,TRBV6-7,many,TGTGCCAGCAGTGCTGACAGGGGTTCTTCGGATACCGTTCATTCACCCCTCCACTTT,CASSADRGSSDTVHSPLHF
.,TRBJ1-5,TRBV6-1,many,TGTGCCAGCAACGGGGGGGGCAATCAGCCCCAGCATTTT,CASNGGGNQPQHF
TRBD1,TRBJ1-2,TRBV11-2,.,TGTGCCAGCAGCTTGGACAGGGGAAGTTATGGCTACACCTTC,CASSLDRGSYGYTF
.,TRBJ2-5,TRBV6-1,many,TGTGCCAGCAGCGGGTGGGTGGAGACCCAGTACTTC,CASSGWVETQYF
TRBD2,TRBJ2-7,TRBV5-6,many,TGTGCCAGCAGCCCGGGCGCGGGAGGGTTGACCTACGAGCAGTACTTC,CASSPGAGGLTYEQYF
TRBD2,TRBJ2-5,TRBV20-1,many,TGCAGTGTTTCTACGGGACTAGCGGGAGTAGGCCAAGAGACCCAGTACTTC,CSVSTGLAGVGQETQYF
.,TRBJ1-1,TRBV6-2/TRBV6-3,few,TGTGCCTGCTCCCGGTTTAACACTGAATCTTTCTTT,CACSRFNTESFF
.,TRBJ2-7,TRBV7-9,many,TGTGCCAGCAGACCAGGGGATAGCTACGAGCAGTACTTC,CASRPGDSYEQYF
.,TRBJ2-5,TRBV7-9,few,TGTGCCAGCAGCTTATCAGAGACCCAGTACTTC,CASSLSETQYF
.,TRBJ1-2,TRBV27,.,TGTGCCAGCATTTTATCGTGTGGCTATGGCTACACCTTC,CASILSCGYGYTF
.,TRBJ1-5,TRBV6-1,few,TGTGCCAGAACGACCCGGATAGAACAGCCCCAGCATTTT,CARTTRIEQPQHF
TRBD2,TRBJ2-1,TRBV6-5,many,TGTGCCAGCAGTCTCCGGACTAGCGGGACGATGTACAATGAGCAGTTCTTC,CASSLRTSGTMYNEQFF
.,TRBJ2-3,TRBV5-1,many,TGCGCCAGCAATGGTGGGCCTAGCACAGATACGCAGTATTTT,CASNGGPSTDTQYF
.,TRBJ1-2,TRBV5-1,many,TGCGCCAGCAGCACCGGACAGTCAAGCGATGGCTACACCTTC,CASSTGQSSDGYTF
.,TRBJ1-1,TRBV7-2,.,TGTGCCAGCAGCACAACCGGGACCTGGAACACTGAAGCTTTCTTT,CASSTTGTWNTEAFF
.,TRBJ1-1,TRBV11-2,many,TGTGCCAGCAGCTCACTTAGACGGGGACGGCCCATGAACACTGAAGCTTTCTTT,CASSSLRRGRPMNTEAFF
TRBD2,TRBJ2-1,TRBV9,many,TGTGCCAGCAGCCTTAAGAGCGGGAGGGTAAAGGAGCAGTTCTTC,CASSLKSGRVKEQFF
.,TRBJ1-2,TRBV2,many,TGTGCCAGCCGCAGAATACAGGTTAACTATGGCTACACCTTC,CASRRIQVNYGYTF
TRBD2,TRBJ2-7,TRBV7-2,many,TGTGCCAGCAGCTTAACGGGCGGGAGCCCCCTCGAGCAGTACTTC,CASSLTGGSPLEQYF
.,TRBJ2-7,TRBV4-1,many,TGCGCCAGCAGCCAAGATCCCGCCACACCGACCTACGAGCAGTACTTC,CASSQDPATPTYEQYF
TRBD1,TRBJ2-5,TRBV15,many,TGTGCCACCAGCCGAGACAGGGGTCAGCAGACCCAGTACTTC,CATSRDRGQQTQYF
.,TRBJ2-5,TRBV7-2,many,TGTGCCAGCAGCATTTGGACAGGGAAGGGAGGGGAGACCCAGTACTTC,CASSIWTGKGGETQYF
.,TRBJ2-3,TRBV6-2/TRBV6-3,many,TGTGCCAGCAGCTCGACCCAATACAGGGTCGCAGATACGCAGTATTTT,CASSSTQYRVADTQYF
TRBD1,TRBJ1-2,TRBV9,many,TGTGCCAGCAGCGACCGGACAGGGATACATGGCTACACCTTC,CASSDRTGIHGYTF
TRBD1,TRBJ2-1,TRBV11-3,.,TGTGCCAGCAGCTTGCCTGGGACAGGGGAAATAAATGAGCAGTTCTTC,CASSLPGTGEINEQFF
TRBD1,TRBJ2-1,TRBV19,many,TGTGCCAGTAGACGGACAGGGGCCTACAATGAGCAGTTCTTC,CASRRTGAYNEQFF
TRBD1,TRBJ2-5,TRBV6-1,many,TGTGCCAGCAGTCCACCCCCGGGACAGCAAGAGACCCAGTACTTC,CASSPPPGQQETQYF
TRBD2,TRBJ2-1,TRBV27,many,TGTGCCAGCAGTCAAAGGACTAGAAGCGACAATGAGCAGTTCTTC,CASSQRTRSDNEQFF
.,TRBJ1-1,TRBV5-1,many,TGCGCCAGCAGCTTGGAAAGGTTTACCGAAGCTTTCTTT,CASSLERFTEAFF
TRBD1,TRBJ2-5,TRBV20-1,many,TGCAGTGTACCGGGACAGCAAGAGACCCAGTACTTC,CSVPGQQETQYF
TRBD2,TRBJ2-5,TRBV4-3,few,TGCGCCAGCAGCCAAGATTCGGGGGGAAGAGGGAGTAGGGAGACCCAGTACTTC,CASSQDSGGRGSRETQYF
TRBD1,TRBJ2-7,TRBV7-3,.,TGTGCCAGCAGACCCAGGGGGCGGCTGTACTTC,CASRPRGRLYF
TRBD1,TRBJ2-7,TRBV18,many,TGTGCCAGCTCACGAGACAGGGGGGCCGAGCAGTACTTC,CASSRDRGAEQYF
.,TRBJ2-7,TRBV3-1,few,TGTGCCAGCAGCCAAGATTGGTTCGGACAGTCCTACGAGCAGTACTTC,CASSQDWFGQSYEQYF
.,TRBJ2-7,TRBV24-1,many,TGTGCCACCAGTGATCCAGGGGCGGATGCGTCCTACGAGCAGTACTTC,CATSDPGADASYEQYF
.,TRBJ2-7,TRBV3-1,many,TGTGCCAGCAGCCAAGCGGCTAGCTACGAGCAGTACTTC,CASSQAASYEQYF
.,TRBJ2-1,TRBV7-8,many,TGTGCCAGCAGCTCCGGGACGGAGGAGCAGTTCTTC,CASSSGTEEQFF
.,TRBJ1-3,TRBV30,once,TGTGCCTGGGGAAAGGGGGGCACCATATATTTT,CAWGKGGTIYF
TRBD2,TRBJ2-2,TRBV7-3,many,TGTGCCAGCAGCCCTTACACCCCCGGGACTAGCGGGAACTGGGAGCTGTTTTTT,CASSPYTPGTSGNWELFF
TRBD2,TRBJ2-7,TRBV20-1,many,TGCAGCTCGGGACTAGCGGGAGGGGAGCAGTACTTC,CSSGLAGGEQYF
.,TRBJ1-2,TRBV4-3,many,TGCGCCAGCAGCCAAGTCAACCCAGGGGATCGCTATGGCTACACCTTC,CASSQVNPGDRYGYTF
.,TRBJ1-2,TRBV20-1,many,TGCAGTGCTAGTAGGGCAGTAGTCTATGGCTACACCTTC,CSASRAVVYGYTF